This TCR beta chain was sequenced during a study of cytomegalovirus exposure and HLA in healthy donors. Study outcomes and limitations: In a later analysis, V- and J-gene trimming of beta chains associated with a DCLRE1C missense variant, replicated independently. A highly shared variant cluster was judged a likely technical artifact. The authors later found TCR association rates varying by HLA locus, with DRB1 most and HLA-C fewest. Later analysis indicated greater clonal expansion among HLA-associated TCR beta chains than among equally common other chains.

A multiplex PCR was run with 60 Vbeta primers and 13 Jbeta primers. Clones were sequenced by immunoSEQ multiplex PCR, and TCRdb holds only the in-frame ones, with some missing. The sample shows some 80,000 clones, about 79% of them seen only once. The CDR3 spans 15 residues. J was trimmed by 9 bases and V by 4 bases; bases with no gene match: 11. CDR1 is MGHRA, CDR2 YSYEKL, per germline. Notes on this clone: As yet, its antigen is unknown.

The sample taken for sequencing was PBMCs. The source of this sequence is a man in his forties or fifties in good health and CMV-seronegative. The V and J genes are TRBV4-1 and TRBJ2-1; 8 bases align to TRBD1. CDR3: CASSPGQGFLGEQFF. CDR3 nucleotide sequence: TGCGCCAGCAGCCCCGGACAGGGATTTCTAGGTGAGCAGTTCTTC.